The 3 T cell receptor beta chains reported below all come from one sample, sequenced in a study of T cells expressing NK-cell markers (TCRdb year 2020). Library construction relied on 5' RACE. TCRdb names Illumina HiSeq 2000 as the instrument used. After the reads were reprocessed by TCRdb, one entry was made per CDR3 protein sequence, with no DNA. The table for this sample lists hundreds of thousands of distinct CDR3 sequences. The ten largest clones capture 7.3% of the sample. What was sequenced was blood T cells: a sorted CD56 or NKG2C T cell subset, CD4+ or CD8+ T cells, or bulk PBMC T cells (not recorded which). These receptors were taken from a woman between 18 and 70 years old in good health.

This chain connects TRBV28 to TRBJ2-1; TCRdb lists TRBD1, though no DNA is available to test this call. Germline V lookup: CDR1 MDHEN, CDR2 SYDVKM. The CDR3 totals 17 residues. The CDR3 protein is CASSLWALQGVDNEQFF. The variable domain in full, with the rest retrieved from reference TRBV28 and TRBJ2-1, is DVKVTQSSRYLVKRTGEKVFLECVQDMDHENMFWYRQDPGLGLRLIYFSYDVKMKEKGDIPEGYSVSREKKERFSLILESASTNQTSMYLCASSLWALQGVDNEQFFGPGTRLTVL.

V gene TRBV28 combines with J gene TRBJ2-1. Germline V gives CDR1 MDHEN, CDR2 SYDVKM. This CDR3 contains 16 residues. CDR3 sequence: CASSRGSRSSYNEQFF.

The chain recombines TRBV29-1 with TRBJ2-4; with no DNA, the TCRdb D assignment of TRBD2 cannot be verified. Germline CDR1 is SQVTM and CDR2 is ANQGSEA. The CDR3 is made up of 14 amino acids. CDR3 amino acids: CSVLPHEGRNIQYF. Full variable domain (outside the CDR3, taken from reference TRBV29-1 and TRBJ2-4): SAVISQKPSRDICQRGTSLTIQCQVDSQVTMMFWYRQQPGQSLTLIATANQGSEATYESGFVIDKFPISRPNLTFSTLTVSNMSPEDSSIYLCSVLPHEGRNIQYFGAGTRLSVL.